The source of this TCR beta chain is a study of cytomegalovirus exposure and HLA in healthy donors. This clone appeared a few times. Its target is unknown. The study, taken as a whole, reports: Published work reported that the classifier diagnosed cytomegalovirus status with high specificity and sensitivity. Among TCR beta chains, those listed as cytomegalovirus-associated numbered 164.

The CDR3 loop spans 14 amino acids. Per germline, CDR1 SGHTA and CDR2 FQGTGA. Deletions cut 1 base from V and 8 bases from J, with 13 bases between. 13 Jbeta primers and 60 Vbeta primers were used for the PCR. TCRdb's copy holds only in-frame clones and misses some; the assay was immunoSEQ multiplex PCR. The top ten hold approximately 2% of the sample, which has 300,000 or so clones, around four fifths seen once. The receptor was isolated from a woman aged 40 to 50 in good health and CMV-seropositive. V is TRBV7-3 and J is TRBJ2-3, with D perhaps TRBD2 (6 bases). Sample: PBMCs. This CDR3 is CASSLKAGPGTQYF. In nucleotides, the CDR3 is TGTGCCAGCAGCTTAAAAGCGGGTCCGGGTACGCAGTATTTT.